The 26 T cell receptor beta chains below come from one sample, sequenced in a study of cytomegalovirus exposure and HLA in healthy donors. PCR amplification relied on 60 Vbeta primers (plus 13 Jbeta primers). Assay used: immunoSEQ multiplex PCR; TCRdb lists only in-frame clones, some missing. The table shows some 89,000 clones, with 78% occurring only once. The sample taken for sequencing was PBMCs. The receptors here all came from a woman aged 40 to 50 in good health and CMV-seropositive.

The chain joins TRBV5-6 to TRBJ1-2; TRBD1 matches at 9 bases. The CDR3 consists of 16 residues. Germline-derived CDR1 and CDR2 are SGHDT and YYEEEE. Losses at the gene ends were 3 bases for V and 9 bases for J; bases not matched to a gene: 15. This CDR3 reads CASSSDFDRGGSRYTF. In DNA, the CDR3 is TGTGCCAGCAGCTCCGACTTCGACAGGGGGGGTAGTCGCTACACCTTC.

CDR3 coding DNA: TGTGCCAGCAGTCGGGGAGGGAAAGCCTACAATGAGCAGTTCTTC. Protein product: CASSRGGKAYNEQFF. This chain uses TRBV6-5 with TRBJ2-1, with TRBD2 identical over 7 bases. This CDR3 comprises 15 residues. Germline V gives CDR1 MNHEY, CDR2 SVGAGI. V lost 5 bases and J lost 2; bases outside the gene matches: 6.

The genes are TRBV4-1 and TRBJ2-1, with D unresolved. V lost 4 bases and J 0 bases, leaving 7 bases between the germline ends. Per the germline V gene, CDR1 is MGHRA and CDR2 is YSYEKL. This CDR3 has 14 residues. CDR3 loop: CASSLRSSYNEQFF. For the CDR3, the DNA is TGCGCCAGCAGCCTCAGAAGCTCCTACAATGAGCAGTTCTTC.

This chain joins TRBV7-3 and TRBJ1-6; tentatively, D is TRBD1 (5 bases). The CDR3 has 14 amino acids. CDR1 and CDR2 from the germline V gene are SGHTA and FQGTGA. Trimming shortened V by 0 bases and J by 8 bases, and 8 bases separated the two germline ends. The CDR3 bases are TGTGCCAGCAGCTTAACAGGGGTAGATTCACCCCTCCACTTT. As protein: CASSLTGVDSPLHF.

The V and J genes are TRBV2 and TRBJ2-3, with D maybe TRBD2 (6 bases). The length of the CDR3 is 15 residues. The ends were cut back, 6 bases at V and 6 bases at J, with 19 bases in the middle. Germline-derived CDR1 and CDR2 are SNHLY and FYNNEI. In DNA form, the CDR3 reads TGTGCCAGCAGAGGGCTAGCGACCCGCGGGGATACGCAGTATTTT. It yields the protein CASRGLATRGDTQYF.

This rearrangement joins TRBV19 to TRBJ2-7; 10 bases agree with TRBD2. This CDR3 is built from 16 residues. Germline CDR1 reads LNHDA; CDR2 reads SQIVND (reference sequence). The junction had 9 bases not matched to a gene; V was cut back by 1 base and J by 6 bases. The CDR3 region is CASSIVGASGSLEQYF. DNA of the CDR3: TGTGCCAGTAGTATAGTGGGGGCTAGCGGGAGTCTCGAGCAGTACTTC.

V is TRBV9 and J is TRBJ2-7; D is ambiguous. The germline V gene encodes CDR1 SGDLS and CDR2 YYNGEE. The CDR3 extends over 15 amino acids. V lost 0 bases and J lost 2, with 12 bases in between. This CDR3 is CASSVGLLNTYEQYF. The CDR3 region has the DNA TGTGCCAGCAGCGTAGGGTTGCTGAACACCTACGAGCAGTACTTC. The full variable domain, rest sourced from reference TRBV9 and TRBJ2-7, is DSGVTQTPKHLITATGQRVTLRCSPRSGDLSVYWYQQSLDQGLQFLIQYYNGEERAKGNILERFSAQQFPDLHSELNLSSLELGDSALYFCASSVGLLNTYEQYFGPGTRLTVT.

The chain has TRBV7-2 and TRBJ1-2, with D tentatively TRBD1 (6 bases). The V gene lost 4 bases and the J gene lost 2 bases, with 14 bases spanning the gap. The CDR3 runs 15 residues. Germline CDR1 and CDR2: SGHTA and FQGNSA. For the CDR3, the DNA is TGTGCCAGCAGCTCTAGCCGGACAGCCAACTATGGCTACACCTTC. This sequence encodes CASSSSRTANYGYTF.

The J gene is TRBJ2-2, the V gene TRBV2, with 7 bases identical to TRBD2. The V gene's germline CDR1 is SNHLY and CDR2 FYNNEI. After removal of 8 bases from V and 3 bases from J, the junction contained 6 bases not matched to a gene. The CDR3 sequence is 14 residues long. The CDR3 nucleotides read TGTGCCAGCCGGGCGGGAGAGTACACCGGGGAGCTGTTTTTT. Translated, it gives CASRAGEYTGELFF.

This chain links TRBV6-6 with TRBJ2-1; TRBD1 matches at 9 bases. V lost 6 bases to trimming and J lost 4 bases; unmatched junction nucleotides: 10. The CDR3 length is 16 residues. Per the germline V gene, CDR1 is MNHNY and CDR2 is SVGAGI (reference sequence). CDR3 DNA: TGTGCCAGCAGAATACAGGGGGCGGCGTCTTACAATGAGCAGTTCTTC. Protein sequence: CASRIQGAASYNEQFF.

The chain joins TRBV6-5 to TRBJ1-1; TRBD1 aligns across 7 bases. In germline, CDR1 is MNHEY, CDR2 SVGAGI. V was pared by 6 bases and J by 4 bases, with 8 bases of the junction left unmatched. CDR3 length: 14 residues. The CDR3 nucleotides read TGTGCCAGCAGCCCGGACAGGAGGGGCACTGAAGCTTTCTTT. This translates into CASSPDRRGTEAFF.

The chain uses TRBV27 and TRBJ2-2, with D possibly being TRBD1 (6 bases). Trimming pared 3 bases from V and 1 base from J, leaving 12 bases between. This CDR3 spans 16 amino acids. Looked up from germline, CDR1 is MNHEY and CDR2 is SMNVEV (reference sequence). CDR3 DNA sequence: TGTGCCAGCAGTTTGAGGCGACAGGTGAACACCGGGGAGCTGTTTTTT. Translated: CASSLRRQVNTGELFF.

This sequence joins TRBV19 and TRBJ2-1; 9 bases are a match to TRBD2. The CDR3 loop spans 16 amino acids. J was trimmed by 0 bases and V by 6 bases; bases with no gene match: 6. From germline, CDR1 is LNHDA and CDR2 SQIVND (reference sequence). The CDR3 bases are TGTGCCAGTAGGGGTCTGCGGGAGGGCTCCTACAATGAGCAGTTCTTC. Residues: CASRGLREGSYNEQFF.

The genes are TRBV4-1 and TRBJ2-5; the D gene is possibly TRBD1 (5 bases). The J call could be wrong; TRBJ2-7 is a better fit for the DNA end. This CDR3 is 15 amino acids long. Germline-derived CDR1 and CDR2 are MGHRA and YSYEKL. CDR3 sequence: CASSQRVQGGYEQYF. The CDR3 DNA sequence: TGCGCCAGCAGCCAACGAGTGCAGGGCGGCTACGAGCAGTACTTC.

This clone was counted only a few times. The V gene is TRBV13, the J gene TRBJ2-5; D is possibly TRBD1 (6 bases). The J call could be wrong; TRBJ2-7 is a better fit for the DNA end. The CDR3 totals 15 residues. The germline CDR1 and CDR2 sequences are PRHDT and FYEKMQ (reference sequence). The CDR3 nucleotides read TGTGCCAGCAGCACGCCCCAGGGGAAGTCCTACGAGCAGTACTTC. Its protein is CASSTPQGKSYEQYF.

This clone has only a few counts. The J gene is TRBJ1-1, the V gene TRBV10-3, with no clear D. The germline V gene has CDR1 ENHRY and CDR2 SYGVKD. V lost 2 bases and J lost 1, with 11 bases in between. This CDR3 has 15 amino acids. Written as DNA, the CDR3 is TGTGCCATCAGTGAGGGAGGCGTACAGAACACTGAAGCTTTCTTT. This sequence encodes CAISEGGVQNTEAFF.

CDR3 in DNA: TGTGCCAGCAGCACCCTTAGCGGGAGTCTTTACGAGCAGTACTTC. As protein: CASSTLSGSLYEQYF. The rearrangement links TRBV11-2 to TRBJ2-7, with 9 bases aligning to TRBD2. The germline CDR1 and CDR2 sequences are SGHAT and FQNNGV. Trimming removed 5 bases from V and 4 bases from J; junction bases left unmatched: 9. The CDR3 extends over 15 amino acids.

J is TRBJ2-1 and V is TRBV28, with 11 bases matching TRBD2. The CDR3 is 17 amino acids. Germline V gene lookup returns CDR1 MDHEN and CDR2 SYDVKM. V trimming: 5 bases; J trimming: 0 bases; junction bases outside the gene matches: 6. CDR3 sequence: CASSEVAGGSSYNEQFF. The CDR3 DNA sequence: TGTGCCAGCAGTGAAGTAGCGGGAGGGTCCTCCTACAATGAGCAGTTCTTC. The full variable domain, rest sourced from reference TRBV28 and TRBJ2-1, is DVKVTQSSRYLVKRTGEKVFLECVQDMDHENMFWYRQDPGLGLRLIYFSYDVKMKEKGDIPEGYSVSREKKERFSLILESASTNQTSMYLCASSEVAGGSSYNEQFFGPGTRLTVL.

CDR3 residues: CASSLEGRFSYEQYF. The CDR3 DNA follows: TGCGCCAGCAGCCTGGAAGGGAGATTCTCCTACGAGCAGTACTTC. This chain links TRBV5-1 with TRBJ2-7; possible D gene TRBD2, 5 bases. Deletions cut 4 bases from V and 0 bases from J, with 14 bases between. The CDR3 has 15 amino acids. The germline V gene has CDR1 SGHRS and CDR2 YFSETQ.

The table lists this clone with a few counts. This rearrangement joins TRBV4-1 to TRBJ2-2; 7 positions match TRBD1. The trim removed 1 base at V and 8 bases at J, leaving 13 bases unmatched. Looked up from germline, CDR1 is MGHRA and CDR2 is YSYEKL. The CDR3 runs to 17 residues. For the CDR3, the DNA is TGCGCCAGCAGCCAAGTCGGCAACAACAGGGGCCAGGGGGAGCTGTTTTTT. Protein sequence: CASSQVGNNRGQGELFF.

This clone was picked up one time. The chain joins TRBV2 to TRBJ1-6; 7 positions match TRBD1. Germline V CDR1 and CDR2: SNHLY, FYNNEI. There are 17 residues in the CDR3. J lost 5 bases, V lost 6 bases, and 13 bases had no gene match. The CDR3 protein is CASSRGGLGTDNSPLHF. The CDR3, as DNA: TGTGCCAGCAGCCGAGGGGGATTAGGGACAGATAATTCACCCCTCCACTTT.

The V call is TRBV7-2, the J call TRBJ2-6, with D perhaps matching TRBD2 (6 bases). The V end was cut by 1 base, the J end by 4 bases, with 20 bases between. Germline V lookup: CDR1 SGHTA, CDR2 FQGNSA. This CDR3 is built from 19 residues. CDR3 region: CASSLVAGTFSRGANVLTF. CDR3 in DNA: TGTGCCAGCAGCTTAGTCGCGGGGACTTTTTCGAGGGGGGCCAACGTCCTGACTTTC.

The chain has TRBV25-1 and TRBJ2-1; unclear D gene. Trimming stripped 4 bases from V and 10 bases from J, with 11 bases between. The CDR3 consists of 12 residues. Germline V gene data show CDR1 as MGHDK and CDR2 as SYGVNS. DNA of the CDR3: TGTGCCAGCAGTGCCCCAATCGGGGAGCAGTTCTTC. Translating gives CASSAPIGEQFF.

The CDR3 region has the DNA TGTGCCAGCAGTGACGCAAAGGGACTATTGGGGAATGAGCAGTTCTTC. As protein: CASSDAKGLLGNEQFF. V gene TRBV25-1 combines with J gene TRBJ2-1, with 7 bases that match TRBD2. There are 16 residues in the CDR3. The junction had 12 bases not matched to a gene; V was cut back by 3 bases and J by 7 bases. Looked up from germline, CDR1 is MGHDK and CDR2 is SYGVNS.

The chain recombines TRBV21-1 with TRBJ2-2; the table assigns TRBD2, which was not confirmed against the DNA. TRBV21-1 is designated a pseudogene. The CDR3 totals 18 residues. Here the CDR3 reads CASRITSGRISGTGELFF. CDR3 DNA: TGTGCCAGCAGGATTACTAGCGGGAGGATATCGGGCACCGGGGAGCTGTTTTTT.

The chain uses TRBV18 and TRBJ1-6; no clear D. CDR1 is KGHSH and CDR2 is LQKENI in the germline V gene. The CDR3 contains 14 residues. V was clipped by 3 bases and J by 6 bases, with 9 bases between them. This chain's CDR3 is CASSPEGGNSPLHF. CDR3 coding DNA: TGTGCCAGCTCACCGGAGGGAGGTAATTCACCCCTCCACTTT.